The following is a T cell receptor (beta chain) sequence with its context. Its specificity is not known. Other DNA sequences within the sample encode an identical CDR3. CDR3 length equals 15 residues. Germline lookup yields CDR1 SGDLS and CDR2 YYNGEE. Trimming cost V 0 bases and J 2 bases, with 10 bases left between them. The data belong to a study of cytomegalovirus exposure and HLA in healthy donors. Study-wide results and limits: CMV antigen specificity was confirmed in vitro for a few CMV-associated chains.

The assay was immunoSEQ multiplex PCR, and TCRdb's table has in-frame clones only and misses some. The sample has roughly 150,000 clones, roughly nine tenths seen once. The clonotype was recovered from a man younger than 35 in good health and CMV-seropositive. The J gene is TRBJ2-3, the V gene TRBV9; D remains unclear. The sample comprised PBMCs. This chain's CDR3 is CASSVGGSSTDTQYF. CDR3 nucleotide sequence: TGTGCCAGCAGCGTAGGCGGTTCCTCCACAGATACGCAGTATTTT.